Sequencing of this TCR beta chain was carried out in a study of T and B cells in COVID-19 patients. Relative to its sample, this clonotype is medium-sized (0.01 to 0.1%). V was trimmed by 4 bases and J by 3 bases, leaving 17 bases between them. Per the germline V gene, CDR1 is MNHEY and CDR2 is SVGEGT. The CDR3 sequence is 16 residues long. TRB rearrangements were amplified by multiplex PCR with BIOMED2 TRB-A/B primers. TCRdb ran MiXCR on the multiplex PCR reads and lists one entry per CDR3 protein. The sample contains some 1,200 distinct CDR3 sequences, 25% to 30% of which appear only once. TRB was amplified from around 250-460 ng of blood genomic DNA.

The sequenced sample consisted of blood. J is TRBJ2-3 and V is TRBV6-2 or TRBV6-3; D remains unclear. The TCR was taken from a human donor with active COVID-19. CDR3 protein: CASSSALRVRTDTQYF. In nucleotides, the CDR3 is TGTGCCAGCAGTTCCGCCCTAAGAGTCCGTACAGATACGCAGTATTTT.